This T cell receptor beta chain was observed in a study of human T cells and chemical hapten exposure. Findings and caveats of the study: Donors' alopecia may make their immune response differ from healthy people's. Patch test score showed a positive correlation with PT1 expanded TCR counts.

One entry per CDR3 protein, called by TCRdb with MiXCR from the RACE reads. The table shows 70,000 to 100,000 distinct CDR3 sequences, with about 8% occurring only once. V lost 0 bases and J lost 3; bases outside the gene matches: 6. The length of the CDR3 is 16 residues. CDR1 is SGHTA and CDR2 is FQGNSA in the germline V gene. To note about this clonotype: The antigen remains undetermined.

The sample's time point: patch test 1, 2 weeks after DPC sensitization. The treatment: therapeutic diphenylcyclopropenone sensitization with weekly scalp DPC. Unseparated into fractions, whole blood served as the source from which total RNA was extracted. The chain uses TRBV7-2 and TRBJ2-5; 8 nucleotides match TRBD2. The sequencing used whole blood, collected in connection with sensitization to the hapten diphenylcyclopropenone (DPC). The receptor comes from a woman aged 25 to 39 with alopecia areata. Some clones in this sample may be carry-over from other donors' samples. CDR3 bases: TGTGCCAGCAGCTTAGCAGTTAGCGGGGTGAAAGAGACCCAGTACTTC. Translation gives CASSLAVSGVKETQYF.